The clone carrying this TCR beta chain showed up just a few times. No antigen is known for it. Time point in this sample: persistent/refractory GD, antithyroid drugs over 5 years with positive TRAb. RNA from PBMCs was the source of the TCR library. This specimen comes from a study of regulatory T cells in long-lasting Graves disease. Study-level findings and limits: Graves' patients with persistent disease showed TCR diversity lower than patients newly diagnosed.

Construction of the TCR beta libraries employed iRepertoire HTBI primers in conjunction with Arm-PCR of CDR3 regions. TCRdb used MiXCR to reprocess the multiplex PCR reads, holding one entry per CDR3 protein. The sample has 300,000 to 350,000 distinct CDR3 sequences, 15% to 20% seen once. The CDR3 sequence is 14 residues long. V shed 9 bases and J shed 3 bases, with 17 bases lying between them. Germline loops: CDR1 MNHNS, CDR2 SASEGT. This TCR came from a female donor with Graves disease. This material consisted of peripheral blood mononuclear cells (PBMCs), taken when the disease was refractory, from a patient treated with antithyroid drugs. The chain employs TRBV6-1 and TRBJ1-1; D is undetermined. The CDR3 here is CASTARTQDTEAFF. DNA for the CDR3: TGTGCCAGTACCGCCCGGACGCAAGACACTGAAGCTTTCTTT.